These 24 T cell receptor beta chains originate from one sample sequenced in a study of blood T cell repertoires in COVID-19. TCRdb's copy holds only in-frame clones and misses some; the assay was immunoSEQ multiplex PCR. The data show about 87,000 clones, 75% to 90% seen once. The sample consisted of peripheral blood. These receptors were taken from a man aged 80 or over with acute or convalescent COVID-19.

This sequence joins TRBV5-1 and TRBJ2-3; the match to TRBD2 covers 10 bases. Germline CDR1 reads SGHRS; CDR2 reads YFSETQ. Trimming at V came to 5 bases and at J to 2 bases, leaving 5 bases not matched to a gene. The CDR3 totals 15 residues. CDR3 region: CASRFTSGVTDTQYF. CDR3 coding DNA: TGCGCCAGCAGATTTACTAGCGGGGTCACAGATACGCAGTATTTT.

V and J are TRBV12-3 or TRBV12-4 and TRBJ2-7, with 11 bases lining up with TRBD2. The CDR3 is made up of 13 amino acids. With V trimmed by 6 bases and J by 3 bases, 1 base remained unmatched. The CDR3 DNA follows: TGTGCCAGCAGGACTAGCGGGGTCTACGAGCAGTACTTC. Protein: CASRTSGVYEQYF.

This sequence joins TRBV7-3 and TRBJ2-1; TRBD1 is a possible D gene (5 bases). The CDR3 is 15 amino acids. Trimming took 0 bases from V and 5 from J, leaving 11 bases between them. Germline values: CDR1 SGHTA, CDR2 FQGTGA. The CDR3 coding sequence is TGTGCCAGCAGCTTAACCGTGACAGATAACAATGAGCAGTTCTTC. Encoded protein: CASSLTVTDNNEQFF.

The chain uses TRBV5-1 and TRBJ2-1; D is possibly TRBD1 (6 bases). CDR1 SGHRS and CDR2 YFSETQ come from the germline V gene. The CDR3 is 16 amino acids. The ends were cut back, 5 bases at V and 4 bases at J, with 19 bases in the middle. CDR3 bases: TGCGCCAGCAGATTATGGACAGCAATTGAGTACAATGAGCAGTTCTTC. Protein product: CASRLWTAIEYNEQFF.

This chain connects TRBV6-6 to TRBJ2-3, with 10 bases aligning to TRBD2. The J segment lost 3 bases and the V segment lost 8 bases, leaving 11 bases of the junction unmatched. The CDR3 has 16 residues. Per germline, CDR1 MNHNY and CDR2 SVGAGI (reference sequence). CDR3 DNA: TGTGCCAGCCTGACAATGAGCGGGAGGGGGACAGATACGCAGTATTTT. It yields the protein CASLTMSGRGTDTQYF.

The rearrangement joins TRBV6-5 to TRBJ2-5; D perhaps matches TRBD2 (5 bases). The ends were cut back, 0 bases at V and 5 bases at J, with 13 bases in the middle. CDR3 length: 15 amino acids. CDR1 MNHEY and CDR2 SVGAGI come from the germline V gene. The CDR3 loop reads CASSYSTPGGETQYF. The CDR3 DNA is TGTGCCAGCAGTTACTCGACCCCTGGCGGGGAGACCCAGTACTTC.

The J gene is TRBJ2-5, the V gene TRBV25-1; 9 nucleotides agree with TRBD1. The CDR3 sequence is 15 residues long. V shed 2 bases, J shed 2 bases, and the junction held 3 bases outside the gene matches. The germline V gene encodes CDR1 MGHDK and CDR2 SYGVNS. The CDR3 loop reads CASSEGQGRQETQYF. In DNA form, the CDR3 reads TGTGCCAGCAGTGAAGGACAGGGGAGGCAAGAGACCCAGTACTTC.

V is TRBV7-2 and J is TRBJ1-3; 10 positions agree with TRBD1. Germline CDR1 SGHTA, CDR2 FQGNSA. V shed 3 bases, J shed 1 base, and the junction held 9 bases outside the gene matches. The CDR3 contains 18 residues. CDR3 region: CASSFSRTGGISGNTIYF. CDR3 DNA sequence: TGTGCCAGCAGCTTCTCCCGGACAGGGGGGATATCTGGAAACACCATATATTTT. The full variable domain, in which reference TRBV7-2 and TRBJ1-3 provide the parts outside the CDR3, is GAGVSQSPSNKVTEKGKDVELRCDPISGHTALYWYRQSLGQGLEFLIYFQGNSAPDKSGLPSDRFSAERTGGSVSTLTIQRTQQEDSAVYLCASSFSRTGGISGNTIYFGEGSWLTVV.

Note on this clone: Additional DNA sequences in this sample encode the identical CDR3. The V gene is TRBV5-1, the J gene TRBJ1-1, with no clear D. The length of the CDR3 is 13 residues. V shed 2 bases and J shed 2 bases, with 7 bases lying between them. Looked up from germline, CDR1 is SGHRS and CDR2 is YFSETQ. CDR3 loop: CASSFSSNTEAFF. In nucleotides, the CDR3 is TGCGCCAGCAGCTTTAGTAGCAACACTGAAGCTTTCTTT.

The chain employs TRBV5-1 and TRBJ1-4, with 11 bases lining up with TRBD1. V dropped 5 bases and J dropped 3; count of bases not matched to a gene: 6. The CDR3 consists of 16 residues. CDR1 SGHRS and CDR2 YFSETQ come from the germline V gene. CDR3 in amino acids: CASRPGQGAANEKLFF. DNA for the CDR3: TGCGCCAGCAGGCCCGGACAGGGGGCAGCTAATGAAAAACTGTTTTTT.

The V and J genes are TRBV15 and TRBJ1-5, with D perhaps matching TRBD1 (6 bases). The V end was cut by 0 bases, the J end by 5 bases, with 8 bases between. The germline V gene has CDR1 LNHNV and CDR2 YYDKDF (reference sequence). The CDR3 consists of 14 residues. This CDR3 is CATSRDPGDQPQHF. DNA of the CDR3: TGTGCCACCAGCAGAGATCCAGGGGATCAGCCCCAGCATTTT.

This rearrangement joins TRBV7-2 to TRBJ1-1; 7 nucleotides agree with TRBD1. Trimming cost V 5 bases and J 7 bases; bases outside gene matches: 13. The length of the CDR3 is 15 residues. Germline V lookup: CDR1 SGHTA, CDR2 FQGNSA. The CDR3 loop is CASSPIGGGSGEAFF. The CDR3 coding sequence is TGTGCCAGCAGCCCGATAGGAGGGGGCAGTGGTGAAGCTTTCTTT.

The chain carries TRBV5-1 and TRBJ2-1, with TRBD2 as a possible D gene (6 bases). Trimming removed 6 bases from V and 2 bases from J, with 12 bases in between. Germline assignment: CDR1 SGHRS and CDR2 YFSETQ. The CDR3 has 14 amino acids. The CDR3 loop reads CASKEGLAYNEQFF. The DNA for the CDR3 is TGCGCCAGCAAGGAGGGGTTAGCCTACAATGAGCAGTTCTTC.

The genes are TRBV19 and TRBJ1-5; D possibly corresponds to TRBD1 (5 bases). Per germline, CDR1 LNHDA and CDR2 SQIVND (reference sequence). The CDR3 extends over 14 amino acids. The V end lost 7 bases, the J end lost 9 bases, and 19 bases lay between the germline ends. CDR3 amino acids: CASTTDGHGGPQHF. CDR3 coding DNA: TGTGCCAGTACCACGGATGGACACGGCGGGCCCCAGCATTTT.

Written as DNA, the CDR3 is TGTGCCAGCAGCTTAGAGATTGCGGAGGGCTACACCTTC. Translating gives CASSLEIAEGYTF. The chain recombines TRBV7-9 with TRBJ1-2, with no clear D. CDR1 SEHNR and CDR2 FQNEAQ come from the germline V gene (reference sequence). The CDR3 spans 13 residues. V was clipped by 1 base and J by 8 bases, with 11 bases between them.

The chain uses TRBV3-1 (or the pseudogene TRBV3-2) and TRBJ2-5; 12 nucleotides line up with TRBD1. CDR3 size: 15 residues. Germline V gene sequence: CDR1 LGHDT, CDR2 YNNKEL (reference sequence). V was pared by 4 bases and J by 7 bases, with 7 bases of the junction left unmatched. In DNA form, the CDR3 reads TGTGCCAGCAGCCTCGGGACAGGGGGCGGTGGGACCCAGTACTTC. This translates into CASSLGTGGGGTQYF.

This chain connects TRBV7-2 to TRBJ1-5, with D uncertain. Germline loops: CDR1 SGHTA, CDR2 FQGNSA. The CDR3 totals 15 residues. Trimming took off 0 bases at V and 6 bases at J, with 12 bases between the two ends. The CDR3 sequence is CASSLAPRSGQPQHF. CDR3 nucleotides: TGTGCCAGCAGCTTAGCGCCCAGGTCCGGTCAGCCCCAGCATTTT.

The chain uses TRBV11-3 and TRBJ2-1; TRBD1 matches 8 bases. The CDR3 runs to 15 residues. Looked up from germline, CDR1 is SGHNT and CDR2 is YENEEA. V lost 1 base to trimming and J lost 2 bases; unmatched junction nucleotides: 1. Here the CDR3 reads CASSLGQGTYNEQFF. CDR3 DNA sequence: TGTGCCAGCAGCTTAGGACAGGGGACCTACAATGAGCAGTTCTTC.

This clone showed up just once. The V and J genes are TRBV9 and TRBJ1-1; 10 bases align to TRBD1. There are 18 residues in the CDR3. The V gene end was trimmed by 1 base and the J gene end by 4 bases; junction bases not matched to a gene: 13. Germline CDR1 reads SGDLS; CDR2 reads YYNGEE. DNA for the CDR3: TGTGCCAGCAGCGTATCTCGAGGGCGAGACAGGGGGCTCACTGAAGCTTTCTTT. It yields the protein CASSVSRGRDRGLTEAFF.

The V and J genes are TRBV7-8 and TRBJ1-2, with a weak D call TRBD1 (6 bases). The CDR3 covers 16 residues. Germline CDR1 is SGHVS and CDR2 is FQNEAQ. V lost 0 bases and J 2 bases, leaving 13 bases between the germline ends. This CDR3 is CASSLALTGPNYGYTF. In nucleotides, the CDR3 is TGTGCCAGCAGCTTAGCCCTGACAGGTCCAAACTATGGCTACACCTTC. The full variable domain, completed using reference TRBV7-8 and TRBJ1-2, is GAGVSQSPRYKVAKRGQDVALRCDPISGHVSLFWYQQALGQGPEFLTYFQNEAQLDKSGLPSDRFFAERPEGSVSTLKIQRTQQEDSAVYLCASSLALTGPNYGYTFGSGTRLTVV.

V usage is TRBV6-5 and J usage is TRBJ1-1; 8 positions match TRBD1. There are 13 residues in the CDR3. In germline, CDR1 is MNHEY, CDR2 SVGAGI. V lost 6 bases and J lost 4; bases outside the gene matches: 4. In DNA, the CDR3 is TGTGCCAGCAGACCCACAGGGGGCACTGAAGCTTTCTTT. It yields the protein CASRPTGGTEAFF.

The rearrangement joins TRBV6-1 to TRBJ1-5; D is ambiguous. Germline CDR1 and CDR2: MNHNS and SASEGT. This CDR3 spans 13 amino acids. V lost 0 bases to trimming and J lost 4 bases, with 4 bases between them. The CDR3 sequence is CASSEAMNQPQHF. CDR3 DNA: TGTGCCAGCAGTGAAGCTATGAATCAGCCCCAGCATTTT.

The rearrangement links TRBV10-3 to TRBJ2-3; D is undetermined. The CDR3 is 12 residues long. Germline V CDR1 and CDR2: ENHRY, SYGVKD. The ends were cut back, 3 bases at V and 2 bases at J, with 3 bases in the middle. DNA of the CDR3: TGTGCCATCAGTGACTACACAGATACGCAGTATTTT. Translating gives CAISDYTDTQYF.

V gene TRBV5-5 combines with J gene TRBJ2-3, with 9 bases that match TRBD2. The CDR3 runs to 15 residues. The V gene's germline CDR1 is SGHKS and CDR2 YYEKEE (reference sequence). V dropped 4 bases and J dropped 1; count of bases not matched to a gene: 4. The CDR3, as DNA: TGTGCCAGCAGCGTCTCTAGCGGGGGCACAGATACGCAGTATTTT. It codes for CASSVSSGGTDTQYF.